Below, 21 T cell receptor beta chains from the same sample are listed, as sequenced in a study of control samples from healthy donors and cancer patients. Assay used: immunoSEQ multiplex PCR; TCRdb lists only in-frame clones, some missing. Here the sample spans about 75,000 clones, around 94% being singletons. Sequencing was carried out using blood. Receptors were obtained from a woman in her 40s in good health.

The V and J genes are TRBV2 and TRBJ1-6; D gene uncertain. V was pared by 4 bases and J by 0 bases, with 7 bases between. This CDR3 spans 15 amino acids. Germline CDR1 and CDR2: SNHLY and FYNNEI. CDR3: CASSAGSSYNSPLHF. DNA for the CDR3: TGTGCCAGCAGTGCAGGAAGCTCCTATAATTCACCCCTCCACTTT.

This chain joins TRBV7-6 and TRBJ1-2; tentative D call: TRBD1 (5 bases). The CDR3 contains 15 residues. Germline CDR1 SGHVS, CDR2 FNYEAQ. V was cut by 5 bases and J by 10 bases, with 23 bases left in between. The CDR3 DNA reads as TGTGCCAGCAGCCTAATCCGGGACGGTTCTGAGCTCTACACCTTC. Residues: CASSLIRDGSELYTF.

CDR3 nucleotide sequence: TGTGCCAGCAGGATTAGGGGGGGCCCCCCTAACACTGAAGCTTTCTTT. Amino acid sequence: CASRIRGGPPNTEAFF. V usage is TRBV7-2 and J usage is TRBJ1-1; tentative D call: TRBD1 (6 bases). There are 16 residues in the CDR3. The V and J ends lost 6 bases and 2 bases respectively, with 19 bases between them. CDR1 and CDR2 (germline): SGHTA, FQGNSA.

The gene calls are TRBV7-3 and TRBJ2-1; maybe TRBD2 (7 bases). Germline CDR1 and CDR2: SGHTA and FQGTGA. Trimming removed 2 bases from V and 7 bases from J, with 15 bases in between. There are 15 residues in the CDR3. CDR3: CASSLDTGGPNEQFF. DNA of the CDR3: TGTGCCAGCAGCTTAGATACCGGGGGGCCTAATGAGCAGTTCTTC. Looking up the rest from reference TRBV7-3 and TRBJ2-1 gives the full variable domain: GAGVSQTPSNKVTEKGKYVELRCDPISGHTALYWYRQSLGQGPEFLIYFQGTGAADDSGLPNDRFFAVRPEGSVSTLKIQRTERGDSAVYLCASSLDTGGPNEQFFGPGTRLTVL.

The gene calls are TRBV11-2 and TRBJ2-2; D ambiguous. Germline assignment: CDR1 SGHAT and CDR2 FQNNGV. CDR3 length: 13 residues. Trimming shortened V by 5 bases and J by 3 bases, and 7 bases separated the two germline ends. The CDR3 DNA sequence: TGTGCCAGCAGCACCCAGTACACCGGGGAGCTGTTTTTT. Amino acids: CASSTQYTGELFF. Looking up the rest from reference TRBV11-2 and TRBJ2-2 gives the full variable domain: EAGVAQSPRYKIIEKRQSVAFWCNPISGHATLYWYQQILGQGPKLLIQFQNNGVVDDSQLPKDRFSAERLKGVDSTLKIQPAKLEDSAVYLCASSTQYTGELFFGEGSRLTVL.

CDR3 amino acids: CASSPPGPQETQYF. CDR3 DNA sequence: TGCGCCAGCAGCCCACCGGGACCACAAGAGACCCAGTACTTC. V gene TRBV5-1 combines with J gene TRBJ2-5, with D possibly called TRBD1 or TRBD2 (5 bases each). CDR1 is SGHRS, CDR2 YFSETQ, per germline. This CDR3 has 14 residues. The ends were cut back, 4 bases at V and 2 bases at J, with 12 bases in the middle.

The chain uses TRBV13 and TRBJ2-2; D is uncertain. Germline CDR1 and CDR2: PRHDT and FYEKMQ (reference sequence). Trimming took 0 bases from V and 4 from J, leaving 6 bases between them. The CDR3 runs to 14 residues. CDR3 DNA sequence: TGTGCCAGCAGCTTAGGGGTCCTCACCGGGGAGCTGTTTTTT. Translation: CASSLGVLTGELFF.

The J gene is TRBJ2-2, the V gene TRBV10-1; D is uncertain. Trimming took off 9 bases at V and 2 bases at J, with 7 bases between the two ends. CDR3 length: 12 residues. The germline gives CDR1 WNHNN, CDR2 SYGVQD (reference sequence). For the CDR3, the DNA is TGCGCCAGTACCCCTAACACCGGGGAGCTGTTTTTT. Translating gives CASTPNTGELFF.

The rearrangement uses TRBV27 and TRBJ1-2, with 7 bases lining up with TRBD1. The CDR3 extends over 15 amino acids. Germline values: CDR1 MNHEY, CDR2 SMNVEV (reference sequence). V lost 5 bases and J lost 4; bases outside the gene matches: 10. The CDR3 sequence: CASSLLTGDSYGYTF. In DNA form, the CDR3 reads TGTGCCAGCAGTCTCCTAACAGGGGACTCCTATGGCTACACCTTC.

The chain combines TRBV11-1 with TRBJ2-3, with D tentatively TRBD2 (5 bases). V lost 4 bases, J lost 0 bases, and 11 bases lay in between. The CDR3 runs 15 residues. Per germline, CDR1 SGHAT and CDR2 FQDESV (reference sequence). The CDR3 nucleotides are TGTGCCAGCAGCTCAGGCCGGACTAGCACAGATACGCAGTATTTT. As protein: CASSSGRTSTDTQYF.

The chain joins TRBV5-8 to TRBJ1-5; 8 bases map to TRBD1. Trimming at V came to 1 base and at J to 7 bases, leaving 7 bases not matched to a gene. The CDR3 is 15 amino acids. Germline-derived CDR1 and CDR2 are SGHTS and YDEGEE. The CDR3 DNA sequence: TGTGCCAGCAGCTTGACTTGGGACAGGTCCCAGCCCCAGCATTTT. This gives the protein CASSLTWDRSQPQHF.

The chain links TRBV30 to TRBJ2-5, with D uncertain. From germline, CDR1 is GTSNPN and CDR2 SVGIG (reference sequence). There are 13 residues in the CDR3. V was clipped by 4 bases and J by 0 bases, with 9 bases between them. The CDR3 reads CAWNGRYQETQYF. The CDR3 region has the DNA TGTGCCTGGAATGGCCGCTACCAAGAGACCCAGTACTTC.

V gene TRBV12-3 or TRBV12-4 combines with J gene TRBJ1-1; D unresolved. The V gene lost 0 bases and the J gene lost 5 bases, with 4 bases spanning the gap. The CDR3 has 12 residues. The CDR3 loop reads CASSLAGTEAFF. CDR3 sequence (DNA): TGTGCCAGCAGTTTAGCGGGGACTGAAGCTTTCTTT.

V gene TRBV14 combines with J gene TRBJ2-7, with D perhaps being TRBD1 or TRBD2 (5 bases each). Germline CDR1 SGHDN, CDR2 FVKESK. V was clipped by 5 bases and J by 4 bases, with 6 bases between them. The CDR3 covers 11 residues. The CDR3 nucleotides read TGTGCCAGCAGCGGGGGATACGAGCAGTACTTC. Translating it yields CASSGGYEQYF.

The chain links TRBV11-3 to TRBJ2-1; possibly TRBD1 for D (6 bases). Germline lookup yields CDR1 SGHNT and CDR2 YENEEA. The CDR3 covers 16 residues. The V end was cut by 0 bases, the J end by 2 bases, with 11 bases between. In DNA form, the CDR3 reads TGTGCCAGCAGCTTAGATTCAGGGGACCCCTACAATGAGCAGTTCTTC. Protein product: CASSLDSGDPYNEQFF. The full variable domain, rest sourced from reference TRBV11-3 and TRBJ2-1, is EAGVVQSPRYKIIEKKQPVAFWCNPISGHNTLYWYLQNLGQGPELLIRYENEEAVDDSQLPKDRFSAERLKGVDSTLKIQPAELGDSAVYLCASSLDSGDPYNEQFFGPGTRLTVL.

This sequence joins TRBV30 and TRBJ1-5; maybe TRBD1 (6 bases). Trimming left V 1 base short and J 0 bases short, with 16 bases between. Germline V CDR1 and CDR2: GTSNPN, SVGIG (reference sequence). This CDR3 is built from 17 residues. The CDR3 DNA reads as TGTGCCTGGAGTGCGGATTGGGACACTTATAGCAATCAGCCCCAGCATTTT. Protein sequence: CAWSADWDTYSNQPQHF.

V usage is TRBV9 and J usage is TRBJ1-4; possible D gene TRBD1, 6 bases. This CDR3 is built from 15 residues. Germline CDR1 and CDR2: SGDLS and YYNGEE. Deletions cut 3 bases from V and 5 bases from J, with 14 bases between. In DNA, the CDR3 is TGTGCCAGCAGCGCACCGACGACAGGCAATGAAAAACTGTTTTTT. Protein sequence: CASSAPTTGNEKLFF.

This clone has just one count. This chain connects TRBV18 to TRBJ2-1; tentatively, D is TRBD2 (5 bases). Per germline, CDR1 KGHSH and CDR2 LQKENI. The CDR3 is 12 amino acids. Between the trimmed V and J ends, which lost 2 bases and 7 bases, there was a span of 6 bases. CDR3 bases: TGTGCCAGCTCACCAACGGGGAATGAGCAGTTCTTC. It specifies CASSPTGNEQFF.

The chain couples TRBV5-4 to TRBJ1-1, with TRBD1 matching 9 bases. The CDR3 loop spans 16 amino acids. J was trimmed by 5 bases and V by 0 bases; bases with no gene match: 8. Germline V gives CDR1 SGHNT, CDR2 YYREEE (reference sequence). CDR3 loop: CASSLDPGQGRTEAFF. For the CDR3, the DNA is TGTGCCAGCAGCTTGGATCCGGGACAGGGCAGAACTGAAGCTTTCTTT.

V gene TRBV27 combines with J gene TRBJ2-7, with D perhaps TRBD1 (6 bases). Germline V gives CDR1 MNHEY, CDR2 SMNVEV (reference sequence). V was cut by 3 bases and J by 2 bases, with 8 bases left in between. CDR3 length equals 13 residues. In DNA form, the CDR3 reads TGTGCCAGCAGTTTCCAGGGGCCCTACGAGCAGTACTTC. As protein: CASSFQGPYEQYF.

V usage is TRBV7-9 and J usage is TRBJ2-7, with unresolved D. The germline CDR1 and CDR2 sequences are SEHNR and FQNEAQ (reference sequence). Deletions cut 0 bases from V and 5 bases from J, with 8 bases between. The CDR3 contains 13 residues. Here the CDR3 DNA reads TGTGCCAGCAGCTTAGCGTTTCAGGACGAGCAGTACTTC. It codes for CASSLAFQDEQYF.